This TCR beta chain was observed in a study of cytomegalovirus exposure and HLA in healthy donors. V shed 0 bases and J shed 8 bases, with 14 bases lying between them. The CDR3 runs to 15 residues. Germline V gives CDR1 SGHDT, CDR2 YYEEEE. The PCR used 60 Vbeta and 13 Jbeta primers. TCRdb's table, derived via immunoSEQ multiplex PCR, lists solely in-frame clones and lacks some. The sample lists some 120,000 clones, 74% occurring once. The genes are TRBV5-6 and TRBJ1-4; maybe TRBD1 (6 bases). The receptor was isolated from a woman aged 45-59 years in good health and CMV-seropositive. Material for sequencing was PBMCs. The DNA of the CDR3 is TGTGCCAGCAGCTTGGGGCACATGAGGGGGGAAAAACTGTTTTTT. This sequence encodes CASSLGHMRGEKLFF. Using reference TRBV5-6 and TRBJ1-4 for the parts outside the CDR3, the full variable domain is DAGVTQSPTHLIKTRGQQVTLRCSPKSGHDTVSWYQQALGQGPQFIFQYYEEEERQRGNFPDRFSGHQFPNYSSELNVNALLLGDSALYLCASSLGHMRGEKLFFGSGTQLSVL.